Detailed here is one T cell receptor (beta chain). This record belongs to a study of blood T cell repertoires in COVID-19. Study background: Researchers got acute and convalescent COVID-19 samples from the United States, Italy and Spain. Nucleic acid was either cDNA or gDNA, and it came from T cells, B-cell-depleted T cells, or PBMCs.

Clinical history as reported by participants underpinned cohort assignment. The V and J ends lost 5 bases and 11 bases, in that order; junction bases with no gene match: 10. The length of the CDR3 is 13 residues. In the original analysis: Amplification with reference gene primers provided the estimates of nucleated cell counts. Profiled with immunoSEQ multiplex PCR; TCRdb holds only in-frame clones, not every one. V, J and clone size reflect that table, while D and trimming were determined from the DNA. Of under 200,000 clones in the sample, less than 85% were seen once. Specimen: PBMCs or T cells enriched from blood (not recorded which). The V call is TRBV12-3 or TRBV12-4, the J call TRBJ1-1, with 8 bases that match TRBD1. The clonotype was recovered from a woman in her sixties or seventies with acute COVID-19. CDR3 in DNA: TGTGCCAGCAGTCCGACAGGGGTTGGGATCGCTTTCTTT. This gives the protein CASSPTGVGIAFF.